This paragraph reports one T cell receptor beta chain. Time point denoted: peripheral blood 6 weeks after treatment start. Libraries were prepared by immunoSEQ multiplex PCR; TCRdb keeps only in-frame clonotypes and omits some of them. The sample includes around 30,000 clones, roughly 80% of them seen just once. Trimming took off 0 bases at V and 7 bases at J, with 12 bases between the two ends. Germline-derived CDR1 and CDR2 are SGHTA and FQGNSA. The CDR3 spans 14 residues. This record comes from a study of PD-L1 blockade in urothelial cancer. Turning to the study itself: The median number of T cells present in blood samples was 140,000 to 150,000.

The sequence came from a man aged 70 or older with urothelial cancer. The specimen comprised PBMCs, sampled around atezolizumab (anti-PD-L1) treatment. This chain uses TRBV7-2 with TRBJ1-1, with TRBD1 as a possible D gene (5 bases). CDR3: CASSLASSGVEAFF. In DNA, the CDR3 is TGTGCCAGCAGCTTAGCGTCTTCGGGGGTTGAAGCTTTCTTT.